The next 6 T cell receptor beta chains were all read from a single sample in a study of blood T cell repertoires in COVID-19. TCRdb keeps only in-frame clones here, not all; method: immunoSEQ multiplex PCR. Of 70,000 or so clones listed, about 88% are singletons. The material sequenced was peripheral blood. The source of these receptors is a human donor in a cohort sampled during active COVID-19.

The V gene is TRBV15, the J gene TRBJ1-2; maybe TRBD1 (5 bases). Trimming left V 0 bases short and J 7 bases short, with 12 bases between. Per germline, CDR1 LNHNV and CDR2 YYDKDF (reference sequence). CDR3 length: 14 residues. CDR3 loop: CATSRDRGVSGYTF. The CDR3 DNA reads TGTGCCACCAGCAGAGATCGGGGGGTATCTGGCTACACCTTC.

The V gene is TRBV19, the J gene TRBJ1-1, with D possibly matching TRBD1 (6 bases). CDR3 size: 16 residues. The V end lost 5 bases, the J end lost 0 bases, and 16 bases lay between the germline ends. Germline CDR1 LNHDA, CDR2 SQIVND (reference sequence). The CDR3 sequence: CASSRERGIMNTEAFF. Written as DNA, the CDR3 is TGTGCCAGTAGTCGTGAGAGGGGGATTATGAACACTGAAGCTTTCTTT.

The genes are TRBV28 and TRBJ1-5, with 9 bases matching TRBD1. Germline V CDR1 and CDR2: MDHEN, SYDVKM. This CDR3 has 18 amino acids. V gave up 5 bases and J gave up 5 bases; unmatched junction bases: 16. For the CDR3, the DNA is TGTGCCAGCAGTCCCCGGACAGGGGACCGCCGGAGGGATCAGCCCCAGCATTTT. It is translated as CASSPRTGDRRRDQPQHF.

The chain carries TRBV7-2 and TRBJ1-6; D is perhaps TRBD1 (5 bases). Germline V CDR1 and CDR2: SGHTA, FQGNSA. The CDR3 runs 15 residues. V gave up 2 bases and J gave up 3 bases, with 8 bases separating them. DNA of the CDR3: TGTGCCAGCAGCTTACAGACAGACTATAATTCACCCCTCCACTTT. Translated: CASSLQTDYNSPLHF.

The genes are TRBV27 and TRBJ1-2; D call uncertain. Germline loops: CDR1 MNHEY, CDR2 SMNVEV (reference sequence). The CDR3 consists of 15 residues. The V end lost 6 bases, the J end lost 8 bases, and 22 bases lay between the germline ends. CDR3 sequence: CASRNPSRGEDGYTF. DNA of the CDR3: TGTGCCAGCAGAAATCCCTCCCGCGGGGAAGACGGCTACACCTTC.

This clone was observed once. This chain connects TRBV7-8 to TRBJ1-2; TRBD1 agrees at 12 bases. V lost 4 bases and J lost 3; bases outside the gene matches: 9. This CDR3 comprises 17 residues. Per the germline V gene, CDR1 is SGHVS and CDR2 is FQNEAQ. The CDR3 spells CASSSRDRGRIDYGYTF. The DNA for the CDR3 is TGTGCCAGCAGCTCCCGGGACAGGGGGCGAATTGACTATGGCTACACCTTC. Full variable domain (missing parts from reference TRBV7-8 and TRBJ1-2): GAGVSQSPRYKVAKRGQDVALRCDPISGHVSLFWYQQALGQGPEFLTYFQNEAQLDKSGLPSDRFFAERPEGSVSTLKIQRTQQEDSAVYLCASSSRDRGRIDYGYTFGSGTRLTVV.